This TCR beta chain was identified in a study of T cell responses to AZD1222 COVID-19 vaccine. Findings of the study overall: Repertoires were collected only later (after the peak T cell response had occurred).

Of note for this clone: Its specificity is not known.

This CDR3 has 14 amino acids. The V and J ends lost 3 bases and 2 bases, in that order; junction bases with no gene match: 2. From germline, CDR1 is SGHRS and CDR2 YFSETQ. Here immunoSEQ multiplex PCR was the method, and the copy in TCRdb shows in-frame clones only, minus some. This table holds about 110,000 clones, 75% to 95% found once. The sequencing used peripheral blood, collected 28 days after the second AZD1222 dose. The rearrangement joins TRBV5-1 to TRBJ2-7; 10 bases map to TRBD2. The clonotype was recovered from an adult who received the AZD1222 COVID-19 vaccine. Here the CDR3 reads CASSSTSGPYEQYF. For the CDR3, the DNA is TGCGCCAGCAGCTCGACTAGCGGGCCCTACGAGCAGTACTTC. The entire variable domain, with the rest obtained from reference TRBV5-1 and TRBJ2-7, is as follows: KAGVTQTPRYLIKTRGQQVTLSCSPISGHRSVSWYQQTPGQGLQFLFEYFSETQRNKGNFPGRFSGRQFSNSRSEMNVSTLELGDSALYLCASSSTSGPYEQYFGPGTRLTVT.